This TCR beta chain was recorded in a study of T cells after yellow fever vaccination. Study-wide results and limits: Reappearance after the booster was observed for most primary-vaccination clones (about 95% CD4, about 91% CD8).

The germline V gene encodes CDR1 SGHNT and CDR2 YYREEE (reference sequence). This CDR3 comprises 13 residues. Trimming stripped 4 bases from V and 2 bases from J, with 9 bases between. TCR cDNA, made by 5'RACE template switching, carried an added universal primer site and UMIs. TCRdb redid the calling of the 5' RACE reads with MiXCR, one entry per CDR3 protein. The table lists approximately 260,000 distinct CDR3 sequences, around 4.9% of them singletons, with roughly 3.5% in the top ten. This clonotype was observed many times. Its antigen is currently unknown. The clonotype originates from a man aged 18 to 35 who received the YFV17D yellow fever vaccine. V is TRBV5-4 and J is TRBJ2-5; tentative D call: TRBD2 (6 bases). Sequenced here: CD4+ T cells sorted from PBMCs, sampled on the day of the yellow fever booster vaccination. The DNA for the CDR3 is TGTGCCAGCAGCCGACTAGGGCAAGAGACCCAGTACTTC. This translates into CASSRLGQETQYF.